Below are 18 T cell receptor beta chains sequenced from a single sample in a study of blood T cell repertoires in COVID-19. Some clones are missing from TCRdb's copy, which holds only in-frame ones; the method was immunoSEQ multiplex PCR. The table shows around 290,000 clones, with approximately 92% occurring only once. Input material: PBMCs or T cells enriched from blood (not recorded which). All receptors derive from a woman in her twenties or thirties who had recovered from COVID-19.

The V call is TRBV4-2, the J call TRBJ1-1; the D gene is possibly TRBD1 (5 bases). This CDR3 contains 15 residues. CDR1 is LGHNA, CDR2 YNFKEQ, per germline. The V end lost 0 bases, the J end lost 2 bases, and 10 bases lay between the germline ends. Here the CDR3 reads CASSQDADRNTEAFF. The CDR3, as DNA: TGTGCCAGCAGCCAAGACGCAGACAGAAACACTGAAGCTTTCTTT.

The gene calls are TRBV30 and TRBJ2-1, with 9 bases aligning to TRBD1. V was clipped by 2 bases and J by 12 bases; unmatched bases: 14. This CDR3 spans 15 amino acids. The germline gives CDR1 GTSNPN, CDR2 SVGIG (reference sequence). CDR3 amino acids: CAWSQGLGQGIGQFF. CDR3 bases: TGTGCCTGGAGTCAAGGCCTGGGACAGGGAATAGGGCAGTTCTTC. The whole variable domain, filled in from reference TRBV30 and TRBJ2-1, reads SQTIHQWPATLVQPVGSPLSLECTVEGTSNPNLYWYRQAAGRGLQLLFYSVGIGQISSEVPQNLSASRPQDRQFILSSKKLLLSDSGFYLCAWSQGLGQGIGQFFGPGTRLTVL.

This sequence joins TRBV19 and TRBJ2-1, with D possibly TRBD2 on 5 matching bases. Trimming left V 2 bases short and J 6 bases short, with 14 bases between. CDR1 and CDR2 (germline): LNHDA, SQIVND (reference sequence). This CDR3 is built from 15 residues. In DNA form, the CDR3 reads TGTGCCAGTAGTATAACCAGGCGAGGGTCCAATGAGCAGTTCTTC. This encodes CASSITRRGSNEQFF.

The V and J genes are TRBV11-2 and TRBJ2-1; TRBD2 is a possible D gene (6 bases). The germline CDR1 and CDR2 sequences are SGHAT and FQNNGV. The CDR3 sequence is 12 residues long. V lost 5 bases to trimming and J lost 9 bases, with 11 bases between them. CDR3 amino acids: CASSPAGAEQFF. The CDR3 DNA follows: TGTGCCAGCAGCCCAGCGGGTGCTGAGCAGTTCTTC.

The chain recombines TRBV5-4 with TRBJ2-7; 9 positions match TRBD2. The CDR3 is 16 amino acids. Germline V gives CDR1 SGHNT, CDR2 YYREEE (reference sequence). V shed 3 bases and J 7 bases; nucleotides not matched to a gene: 14. The CDR3 DNA is TGTGCCAGCAGCTCCGAGACTAGCGGCCTACTCAGGGAGCAGTACTTC. Residues: CASSSETSGLLREQYF. The entire variable domain, with the rest obtained from reference TRBV5-4 and TRBJ2-7, is as follows: ETGVTQSPTHLIKTRGQQVTLRCSSQSGHNTVSWYQQALGQGPQFIFQYYREEENGRGNFPPRFSGLQFPNYSSELNVNALELDDSALYLCASSSETSGLLREQYFGPGTRLTVT.

The genes are TRBV28 and TRBJ1-4; 12 positions agree with TRBD1. The germline CDR1 and CDR2 sequences are MDHEN and SYDVKM. This CDR3 has 15 residues. With 4 bases clipped from V and 6 bases from J, the junction kept 3 bases outside the gene matches. DNA for the CDR3: TGTGCCAGCAGTTACCGGGACAGGGGGCATGAAAAACTGTTTTTT. Translated: CASSYRDRGHEKLFF.

The chain employs TRBV5-4 and TRBJ2-7; 8 bases map to TRBD2. Germline CDR1 reads SGHNT; CDR2 reads YYREEE (reference sequence). There are 15 residues in the CDR3. Unmatched junction bases numbered 9, after V lost 2 bases and J lost 5 bases. The CDR3 reads CASSFPGGLENEQYF. In nucleotides, the CDR3 is TGTGCCAGCAGCTTTCCGGGGGGACTAGAAAACGAGCAGTACTTC.

Only one count was recorded for this clone. The CDR3 spells CASSSSSENSYNEQFF. The CDR3 DNA follows: TGTGCCAGCAGCTCCTCCAGCGAGAACTCCTACAATGAGCAGTTCTTC. The chain links TRBV27 to TRBJ2-1; D is unclear. CDR3 length: 16 amino acids. Germline CDR1 is MNHEY and CDR2 is SMNVEV (reference sequence). Trimming cost V 6 bases and J 0 bases, with 15 bases left between them.

This clone was seen only a few times. This chain links TRBV7-9 with TRBJ2-7; D is perhaps TRBD2 (5 bases). V was clipped by 3 bases and J by 5 bases, with 14 bases between them. The germline V gene encodes CDR1 SEHNR and CDR2 FQNEAQ (reference sequence). This CDR3 contains 14 residues. The CDR3 here is CASSFGLQPDEQYF. For the CDR3, the DNA is TGTGCCAGCAGCTTCGGACTTCAGCCTGACGAGCAGTACTTC. Full variable domain (missing parts from reference TRBV7-9 and TRBJ2-7): DTGVSQNPRHKITKRGQNVTFRCDPISEHNRLYWYRQTLGQGPEFLTYFQNEAQLEKSRLLSDRFSAERPKGSFSTLEIQRTEQGDSAMYLCASSFGLQPDEQYFGPGTRLTVT.

This clone has just one count. The rearrangement joins TRBV18 to TRBJ2-7, with D tentatively TRBD1 (5 bases). CDR1 and CDR2 from the germline V gene are KGHSH and LQKENI. The V end lost 6 bases, the J end lost 2 bases, and 11 bases lay between the germline ends. This CDR3 contains 13 residues. CDR3 sequence (DNA): TGTGCCAGCTCCGCGACAGAGACCTACGAGCAGTACTTC. Its protein product is CASSATETYEQYF. The full variable domain, in which reference TRBV18 and TRBJ2-7 provide the parts outside the CDR3, is NAGVMQNPRHLVRRRGQEARLRCSPMKGHSHVYWYRQLPEEGLKFMVYLQKENIIDESGMPKERFSAEFPKEGPSILRIQQVVRGDSAAYFCASSATETYEQYFGPGTRLTVT.

The rearrangement joins TRBV2 to TRBJ2-7, with 8 bases identical to TRBD1. CDR1 and CDR2 from the germline V gene are SNHLY and FYNNEI. This CDR3 is 13 amino acids long. V shed 6 bases and J 3 bases; nucleotides not matched to a gene: 4. Here the CDR3 reads CASREGQVYEQYF. The DNA of the CDR3 is TGTGCCAGCAGAGAGGGACAGGTCTACGAGCAGTACTTC.

V is TRBV9 and J is TRBJ2-3; D perhaps matches TRBD1 (7 bases). The CDR3 spans 16 residues. CDR1 and CDR2 (germline): SGDLS, YYNGEE. Trimming took off 0 bases at V and 2 bases at J, with 13 bases between the two ends. In DNA, the CDR3 is TGTGCCAGCAGCGTAGGAGGGGGGACAGTCACAGATACGCAGTATTTT. Amino acids: CASSVGGGTVTDTQYF.

The chain links TRBV4-1 to TRBJ2-1; TRBD1 matches 9 bases. The CDR3 runs to 15 residues. The ends lost 3 bases at V and 8 bases at J; junction bases unmatched: 8. Germline CDR1 reads MGHRA; CDR2 reads YSYEKL. The CDR3 DNA reads as TGCGCCAGCAGCCAGGGACAGGGTGGTCGGTATGAGCAGTTCTTC. Its protein product is CASSQGQGGRYEQFF.

This rearrangement joins TRBV28 to TRBJ2-7; TRBD1 matches 12 bases. CDR3 length equals 14 residues. V trimming: 4 bases; J trimming: 5 bases; junction bases outside the gene matches: 3. The V gene's germline CDR1 is MDHEN and CDR2 SYDVKM. CDR3 sequence: CASSSGQGADEQYF. CDR3 sequence (DNA): TGTGCCAGCAGTTCGGGACAGGGGGCGGACGAGCAGTACTTC.

Concerning this clone itself: The same CDR3 arises from other DNA sequences in this sample as well. The chain recombines TRBV7-2 with TRBJ1-5; 8 nucleotides align to TRBD1. Looked up from germline, CDR1 is SGHTA and CDR2 is FQGNSA. CDR3 length: 14 residues. The trim removed 5 bases at V and 6 bases at J, leaving 6 bases unmatched. The CDR3 loop is CASSADRGGQPQHF. The CDR3 coding sequence is TGTGCCAGCAGCGCCGACAGGGGCGGTCAGCCCCAGCATTTT.

The chain combines TRBV7-2 with TRBJ1-5, with unresolved D. This CDR3 is 14 amino acids long. V lost 3 bases, J lost 6 bases, and 12 bases lay in between. CDR1 is SGHTA, CDR2 FQGNSA, per germline. The CDR3 region is CASSLPGGSQPQHF. CDR3 DNA: TGTGCCAGCAGCTTGCCCGGCGGGAGTCAGCCCCAGCATTTT.

The chain employs TRBV30 and TRBJ1-3; TRBD1 aligns across 9 bases. Trimming cost V 0 bases and J 4 bases; bases outside gene matches: 4. The CDR3 spans 15 residues. CDR1 is GTSNPN, CDR2 SVGIG, per germline (reference sequence). This chain's CDR3 is CAWSVGTGNGNTIYF. The DNA of the CDR3 is TGTGCCTGGAGTGTAGGGACAGGGAACGGAAACACCATATATTTT.

This rearrangement joins TRBV9 to TRBJ1-5; D unresolved. Germline CDR1 reads SGDLS; CDR2 reads YYNGEE. V was cut by 0 bases and J by 5 bases, with 6 bases left in between. The CDR3 has 13 residues. This chain's CDR3 is CASSVASDQPQHF. CDR3 sequence (DNA): TGTGCCAGCAGCGTAGCCTCGGATCAGCCCCAGCATTTT.